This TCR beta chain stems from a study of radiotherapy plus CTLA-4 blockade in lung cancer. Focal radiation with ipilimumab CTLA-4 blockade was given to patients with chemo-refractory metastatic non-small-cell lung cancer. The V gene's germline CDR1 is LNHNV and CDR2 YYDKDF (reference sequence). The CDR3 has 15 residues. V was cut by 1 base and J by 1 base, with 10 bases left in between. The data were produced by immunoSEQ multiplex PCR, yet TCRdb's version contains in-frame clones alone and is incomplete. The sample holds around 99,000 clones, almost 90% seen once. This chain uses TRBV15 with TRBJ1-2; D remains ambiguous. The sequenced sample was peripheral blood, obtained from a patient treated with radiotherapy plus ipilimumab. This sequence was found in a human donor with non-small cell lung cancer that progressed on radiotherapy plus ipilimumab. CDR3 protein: CATSRGGGINYGYTF. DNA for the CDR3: TGTGCCACCAGCAGAGGAGGTGGGATTAACTATGGCTACACCTTC.